The next 21 T cell receptor beta chains were all read from a single sample in a study of metastatic and nonmetastatic thyroid tumors. TCRdb called clones again from the PCR reads with MiXCR. The table records 15,000 or so clones, about 3.5% of them present only once. Every patient underwent thyroid surgery untreated. What was sequenced was tumor tissue. Receptors were obtained from a female donor with papillary thyroid cancer or a benign thyroid nodule (not recorded which). Some clones in this sample may be carry-over from other donors' samples.

J is TRBJ2-7 and V is TRBV11-3, with 12 positions matching TRBD2. The V gene's germline CDR1 is SGHNT and CDR2 YENEEA. V lost 5 bases and J lost 2; bases outside the gene matches: 10. CDR3 size: 17 residues. The CDR3 DNA reads as TGTGCCAGCAGCCAGCGCGGGACTAGCGGGTTGCCCTACGAGCAGTACTTC. Protein: CASSQRGTSGLPYEQYF. The full variable domain, completed using reference TRBV11-3 and TRBJ2-7, is EAGVVQSPRYKIIEKKQPVAFWCNPISGHNTLYWYLQNLGQGPELLIRYENEEAVDDSQLPKDRFSAERLKGVDSTLKIQPAELGDSAVYLCASSQRGTSGLPYEQYFGPGTRLTVT.

A few counts support this clone. The rearrangement joins TRBV28 to TRBJ2-1, with D perhaps being TRBD1 or TRBD2 (6 bases each). The germline V gene encodes CDR1 MDHEN and CDR2 SYDVKM. V lost 8 bases and J lost 0, with 17 bases in between. The CDR3 has 16 amino acids. CDR3 sequence reads: CASVKGGLTSYNEQFF. CDR3 bases: TGTGCCAGCGTAAAGGGGGGTCTTACCTCCTACAATGAGCAGTTCTTC.

This clone turned up a few times. This chain connects TRBV28 to TRBJ1-5; no reliable D call. Germline loops: CDR1 MDHEN, CDR2 SYDVKM. Trimming took off 3 bases at V and 1 base at J, with 10 bases between the two ends. The CDR3 length is 15 residues. The chain's CDR3 is CASSLGALSNQPQHF. CDR3 sequence (DNA): TGTGCCAGCAGTTTGGGTGCCCTAAGCAATCAGCCCCAGCATTTT.

This clone occurred a few times. The CDR3 loop reads CASSPGTGGDVQYF. In nucleotides, the CDR3 is TGTGCCAGCAGCCCCGGGACAGGGGGGGACGTGCAGTACTTC. The rearrangement joins TRBV12-3 or TRBV12-4 to TRBJ2-7; 11 positions agree with TRBD1. The CDR3 length is 14 residues. J was trimmed by 9 bases and V by 6 bases; bases with no gene match: 10.

The gene calls are TRBV6-1 and TRBJ2-7, with D perhaps being TRBD1 or TRBD2 (5 bases each). V dropped 5 bases and J dropped 6 bases, with 14 bases sitting between them. Germline CDR1 is MNHNS and CDR2 is SASEGT. This CDR3 has 13 amino acids. The CDR3 DNA follows: TGTGCCAGCAGTCAGGGAGACCTCGGCGAGCAGTACTTC. It yields the protein CASSQGDLGEQYF.

The chain uses TRBV30 and TRBJ2-1; maybe TRBD1 (6 bases). There are 13 residues in the CDR3. Trimming pared 3 bases from V and 6 bases from J, leaving 12 bases between. Per germline, CDR1 GTSNPN and CDR2 SVGIG (reference sequence). The CDR3 region is CAWSPGHVNEQFF. Here the CDR3 DNA reads TGTGCCTGGAGCCCGGGACACGTCAATGAGCAGTTCTTC. The whole variable domain, filled in from reference TRBV30 and TRBJ2-1, reads SQTIHQWPATLVQPVGSPLSLECTVEGTSNPNLYWYRQAAGRGLQLLFYSVGIGQISSEVPQNLSASRPQDRQFILSSKKLLLSDSGFYLCAWSPGHVNEQFFGPGTRLTVL.

This clone was observed a handful of times. The V and J genes are TRBV19 and TRBJ1-1; D ambiguous. V shed 5 bases and J shed 5 bases, with 12 bases lying between them. The germline CDR1 and CDR2 sequences are LNHDA and SQIVND (reference sequence). The CDR3 length is 13 residues. CDR3 in amino acids: CASSRLAITEAFF. In DNA, the CDR3 is TGTGCCAGTAGTCGCCTGGCTATAACTGAAGCTTTCTTT. Combining the CDR3 with reference TRBV19 and TRBJ1-1 gives the whole variable domain DGGITQSPKYLFRKEGQNVTLSCEQNLNHDAMYWYRQDPGQGLRLIYYSQIVNDFQKGDIAEGYSVSREKKESFPLTVTSAQKNPTAFYLCASSRLAITEAFFGQGTRLTVV.

The chain recombines TRBV19 with TRBJ1-1, with 8 positions matching TRBD1. The V gene's germline CDR1 is LNHDA and CDR2 SQIVND (reference sequence). V trimming: 5 bases; J trimming: 3 bases; junction bases outside the gene matches: 2. This CDR3 is 13 amino acids long. CDR3 sequence (DNA): TGTGCCAGTAGTTGGGGACAGGACACTGAAGCTTTCTTT. Translating it yields CASSWGQDTEAFF. The whole variable domain, filled in from reference TRBV19 and TRBJ1-1, reads DGGITQSPKYLFRKEGQNVTLSCEQNLNHDAMYWYRQDPGQGLRLIYYSQIVNDFQKGDIAEGYSVSREKKESFPLTVTSAQKNPTAFYLCASSWGQDTEAFFGQGTRLTVV.

This chain connects TRBV24-1 to TRBJ2-1; TRBD1 agrees at 10 bases. The ends lost 5 bases at V and 8 bases at J; junction bases unmatched: 5. The CDR3 is made up of 14 amino acids. Looked up from germline, CDR1 is KGHDR and CDR2 is SFDVKD. Written as DNA, the CDR3 is TGTGCCACCAGTGCGGGACAGGGGATCGATGAGCAGTTCTTC. Its protein product is CATSAGQGIDEQFF.

The chain combines TRBV28 with TRBJ2-3; D remains unclear. The germline CDR1 and CDR2 sequences are MDHEN and SYDVKM. V dropped 8 bases and J dropped 2 bases, with 8 bases sitting between them. CDR3 length: 12 residues. The CDR3 coding sequence is TGTGCCAGCTGGTACTCCACAGATACGCAGTATTTT. Protein product: CASWYSTDTQYF.

The rearrangement uses TRBV12-3 or TRBV12-4 and TRBJ2-3; TRBD1 matches at 8 bases. V shed 6 bases, J shed 1 base, and the junction held 15 bases outside the gene matches. The length of the CDR3 is 18 residues. In nucleotides, the CDR3 is TGTGCCAGCAGCCAAGACAGGGGCGGGGATTGGGGCACAGATACGCAGTATTTT. Encoded protein: CASSQDRGGDWGTDTQYF.

There are a few counts of this clone. The genes are TRBV12-3 or TRBV12-4 and TRBJ2-7; 11 bases fit TRBD2. This CDR3 spans 17 amino acids. V was clipped by 3 bases and J by 0 bases; unmatched bases: 7. The CDR3 DNA follows: TGTGCCAGCAGTTTCACAGGCACTAGCGGGAGCTCCTACGAGCAGTACTTC. Protein sequence: CASSFTGTSGSSYEQYF.

On this clone itself: The CDR3 end shows no conserved phenylalanine or tryptophan, and so a read error is likely. CDR3 nucleotide sequence: TGTGCCAGCAGTGCACAGGGCTATGGCTACACCTGC. Its protein product is CASSAQGYGYTC. This sequence joins TRBV6-2 or TRBV6-3 and TRBJ1-2; a possible D gene is TRBD1 (6 bases). The CDR3 consists of 12 residues. The V end was cut by 5 bases, the J end by 4 bases, with 8 bases between. The germline gives CDR1 MNHEY, CDR2 SVGEGT.

Only a few counts were recorded for this clone. The CDR3 region has the DNA TGTGCCAGCAACTCAAAGGGACAGAAAAGCACAGATACGCAGTATTTT. This gives the protein CASNSKGQKSTDTQYF. This sequence joins TRBV11-2 and TRBJ2-3; 7 positions match TRBD1. Looked up from germline, CDR1 is SGHAT and CDR2 is FQNNGV. J lost 0 bases, V lost 7 bases, and 10 bases had no gene match. This CDR3 has 16 residues.

The chain recombines TRBV6-1 with TRBJ2-2; the match to TRBD2 covers 13 bases. Per the germline V gene, CDR1 is MNHNS and CDR2 is SASEGT. With V trimmed by 6 bases and J by 6 bases, 7 bases remained unmatched. CDR3 length: 16 amino acids. The CDR3 is CASSPTSGRAPGELFF. CDR3 nucleotides: TGTGCCAGCAGCCCCACTAGCGGGAGGGCCCCCGGGGAGCTGTTTTTT.

This clone was seen more than once but under ten times. The chain links TRBV6-2 or TRBV6-3 to TRBJ2-3; 9 bases agree with TRBD2. Trimming took 0 bases from V and 4 from J; bases not matched to a gene: 2. The CDR3 extends over 15 amino acids. The germline gives CDR1 MNHEY, CDR2 SVGEGT. The chain's CDR3 is CASSYSAGGADTQYF. As DNA, the CDR3 is TGTGCCAGCAGTTACTCGGCGGGAGGGGCAGATACGCAGTATTTT.

The table lists this clone with a count of one. The junction does not match germline at one end; this may be a read error. J is TRBJ1-2 and V is TRBV6-1; no clear D gene. CDR3 size: 15 residues. CDR1 is MNHNS, CDR2 SASEGT, per germline. The CDR3 region is CASSEGASGNYGYAF. The CDR3 nucleotides read TGTGCCAGCAGTGAGGGAGCCAGTGGGAACTATGGCTACGCCTTC.

This clone showed up many times. The chain uses TRBV6-1 and TRBJ2-2, with TRBD1 matching over 9 bases. J was trimmed by 4 bases and V by 8 bases; bases with no gene match: 8. Germline V gene sequence: CDR1 MNHNS, CDR2 SASEGT. The CDR3 is 15 residues long. CDR3 bases: TGTGCCAGCCGTATATCGGGACAGGGCACCGGGGAGCTGTTTTTT. Translated, it gives CASRISGQGTGELFF.

The chain couples TRBV2 to TRBJ2-7, with 10 bases fitting TRBD1. CDR3 size: 11 residues. Germline CDR1 and CDR2: SNHLY and FYNNEI. V dropped 8 bases and J dropped 5; count of bases not matched to a gene: 0. CDR3 region: CASGTGDEQYF. CDR3 DNA: TGTGCCAGCGGGACAGGGGACGAGCAGTACTTC.

This clone was counted between two and nine times. The CDR3 reads CASGGVHSYNSPLHF. The CDR3, as DNA: TGTGCCAGCGGTGGAGTCCACTCCTATAATTCACCCCTCCACTTT. The gene calls are TRBV28 and TRBJ1-6; D call uncertain. Trimming pared 8 bases from V and 0 bases from J, leaving 11 bases between. Germline V lookup: CDR1 MDHEN, CDR2 SYDVKM. CDR3 length: 15 amino acids.

A few counts support this clone. This chain connects TRBV12-3 or TRBV12-4 to TRBJ2-7, with 9 positions matching TRBD1. V shed 2 bases and J 7 bases; nucleotides not matched to a gene: 12. The CDR3 runs to 16 residues. The CDR3 loop is CASSLSFGTGTGEQYF. Written as DNA, the CDR3 is TGTGCCAGCAGTTTATCCTTCGGGACAGGGACGGGGGAGCAGTACTTC.